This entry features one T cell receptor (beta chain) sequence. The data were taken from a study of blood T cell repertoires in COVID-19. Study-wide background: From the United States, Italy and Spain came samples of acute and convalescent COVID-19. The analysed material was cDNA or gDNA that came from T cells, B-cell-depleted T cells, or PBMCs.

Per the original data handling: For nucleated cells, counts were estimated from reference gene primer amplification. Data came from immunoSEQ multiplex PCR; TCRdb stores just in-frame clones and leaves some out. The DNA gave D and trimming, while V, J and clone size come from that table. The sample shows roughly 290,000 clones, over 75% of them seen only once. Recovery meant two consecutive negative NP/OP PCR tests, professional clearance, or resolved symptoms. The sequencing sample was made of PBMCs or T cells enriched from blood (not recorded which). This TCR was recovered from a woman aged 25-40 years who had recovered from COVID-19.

The CDR3 reads CASSLVRTGGHNEQFF. The CDR3 DNA reads as TGTGCCAGCAGCTTAGTTCGGACAGGGGGCCACAATGAGCAGTTCTTC. The chain is built from TRBV7-8 and TRBJ2-1; 11 bases agree with TRBD1. Germline trimming cut 1 base from V and 5 bases from J; bases unmatched to any gene: 4. The germline gives CDR1 SGHVS, CDR2 FQNEAQ. This CDR3 is 16 amino acids long.